This TCR beta chain derives from a study of early T cells in non-severe SARS-CoV-2 infection. Study observations and caveats: VDJdb-based matching was biased toward anti-spike CD8 responses and missed private and CD4 specificities.

Via MiXCR, TCRdb re-called the 5' RACE reads, giving one row per CDR3 protein. The sample lists 25,000 to 30,000 distinct CDR3 sequences, under 6% occurring once. This clonotype was observed at least ten times. The antigen is undetermined. V was clipped by 3 bases and J by 3 bases; unmatched bases: 4. The CDR3 sequence is 14 residues long. In germline, CDR1 is SGHRS, CDR2 YFSETQ. Sequencing was carried out using whole blood. The genes are TRBV5-1 and TRBJ2-5; TRBD2 matches 8 bases. This receptor was obtained from an adult who was a healthcare worker with PCR-confirmed SARS-CoV-2 infection or an uninfected control (not recorded which). The CDR3 DNA sequence: TGCGCCAGCAGCTCAGGGACTAGTAAAGAGACCCAGTACTTC. Its translation: CASSSGTSKETQYF.